This T cell receptor beta chain was documented in a study of blood T cells in healthy people across ages. Notes on the study in general: Underestimates were what the diversity estimates from one million T cells were considered to be. Naive and antigen-experienced cells were not separated, limiting conclusive comparison.

Healthy Caucasians from Russia aged about 6 to 90 served as donors. Germline values: CDR1 LGHNA, CDR2 YSLEER. V was cut by 0 bases and J by 0 bases, with 12 bases left in between. The CDR3 runs 17 residues. Details on this clonotype: Its specificity is unknown.

Using a J-beta primer mix together with a sample-barcoded 5' primer, a second PCR was run for roughly 7 to 12 cycles. TCRdb recomputed calls from the 5' RACE reads with MiXCR, one row per CDR3 protein. This repertoire shows some 700,000 distinct CDR3 sequences, about a fifth found once; its top ten account for around a fifth. The specimen was blood. This clonotype originated in a man in his 70s in good health. V usage is TRBV4-3 and J usage is TRBJ1-3; D is perhaps TRBD1 (6 bases). The CDR3 DNA reads TGCGCCAGCAGCCAAGATGTGCCGACAGGCTCTGGAAACACCATATATTTT. Translating it yields CASSQDVPTGSGNTIYF.